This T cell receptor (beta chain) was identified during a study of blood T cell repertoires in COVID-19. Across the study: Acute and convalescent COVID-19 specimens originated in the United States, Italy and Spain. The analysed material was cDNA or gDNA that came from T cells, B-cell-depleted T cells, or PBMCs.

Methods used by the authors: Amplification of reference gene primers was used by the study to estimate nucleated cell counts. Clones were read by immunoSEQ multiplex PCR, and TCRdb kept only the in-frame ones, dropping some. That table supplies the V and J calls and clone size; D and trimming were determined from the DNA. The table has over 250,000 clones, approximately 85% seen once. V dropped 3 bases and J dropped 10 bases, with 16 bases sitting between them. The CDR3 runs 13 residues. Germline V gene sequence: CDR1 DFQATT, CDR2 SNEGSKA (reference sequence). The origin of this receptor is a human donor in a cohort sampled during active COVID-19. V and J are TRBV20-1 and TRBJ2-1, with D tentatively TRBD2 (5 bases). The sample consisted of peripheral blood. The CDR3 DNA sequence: TGCAGTGCTAGTCCAGCGGCGACCGGCGAGCAGTTCTTC. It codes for CSASPAATGEQFF.